This T cell receptor (beta chain) was found in a study of T cell changes during pregnancy in multiple sclerosis. Repertoires were generated with immunoSEQ multiplex PCR, while TCRdb's copy carries only in-frame clones and drops some. Of tens of thousands of clones listed, roughly 95% are singletons. The CDR3 is 15 residues long. V was clipped by 5 bases and J by 6 bases; unmatched bases: 11. Germline CDR1 reads ENHRY; CDR2 reads SYGVKD. V usage is TRBV10-3 and J usage is TRBJ1-2, with 8 nucleotides matching TRBD1. The source was peripheral blood, collected in the second trimester of pregnancy. This receptor was obtained from a female donor in good health, enrolled as a control in a pregnancy study. The CDR3 DNA reads as TGTGCCATCAGTCCGACCGGGACAGGCGGCAATGGCTACACCTTC. Translating it yields CAISPTGTGGNGYTF.